Listed here are 5 T cell receptor beta chains from one sample, sequenced in a study of cytomegalovirus exposure and HLA in healthy donors. In the PCR, 60 Vbeta and 13 Jbeta primers were used. Using immunoSEQ multiplex PCR, the repertoire was profiled, and TCRdb retains in-frame clones only, with some absent. This repertoire shows under 200,000 clones, 65% to 85% found once; its top ten account for around 4.4%. The sequenced sample was PBMCs. The receptors come from a woman between 50 and 59 years old in good health and CMV-seropositive.

This chain links TRBV4-2 with TRBJ2-2; 10 bases agree with TRBD2. The CDR3 contains 14 residues. CDR1 LGHNA and CDR2 YNFKEQ come from the germline V gene. The ends lost 4 bases at V and 8 bases at J; junction bases unmatched: 4. CDR3 sequence: CASSPSGGVGELFF. CDR3 bases: TGTGCCAGCAGCCCTAGCGGGGGAGTAGGGGAGCTGTTTTTT.

The rearrangement uses TRBV10-3 and TRBJ1-2, with D uncertain. Looked up from germline, CDR1 is ENHRY and CDR2 is SYGVKD. The CDR3 has 13 amino acids. Trimming left V 4 bases short and J 2 bases short, with 8 bases between. CDR3 nucleotide sequence: TGTGCCATCAGTGGTGAGACAAACTATGGCTACACCTTC. Translated: CAISGETNYGYTF.

This clone appeared a single time. V gene TRBV19 combines with J gene TRBJ1-1; D may be TRBD1 (6 bases). The V gene lost 6 bases and the J gene lost 0 bases, with 11 bases spanning the gap. The CDR3 sequence is 14 residues long. Germline assignment: CDR1 LNHDA and CDR2 SQIVND (reference sequence). The CDR3 DNA follows: TGTGCCAGTAGGACAGGACAGCTGAACACTGAAGCTTTCTTT. This sequence encodes CASRTGQLNTEAFF. Variable domain in full (rest from reference TRBV19 and TRBJ1-1): DGGITQSPKYLFRKEGQNVTLSCEQNLNHDAMYWYRQDPGQGLRLIYYSQIVNDFQKGDIAEGYSVSREKKESFPLTVTSAQKNPTAFYLCASRTGQLNTEAFFGQGTRLTVV.

This clone has only a few counts. This chain uses TRBV5-1 with TRBJ2-3; TRBD2 might be the D (6 bases). The germline V and J ends were trimmed by 7 bases and 1 base, with 22 bases remaining between them. This CDR3 has 17 amino acids. CDR1 is SGHRS and CDR2 is YFSETQ in the germline V gene. The chain's CDR3 is CASGSVFGGGGTDTQYF. Written as DNA, the CDR3 is TGCGCCAGCGGATCGGTATTTGGCGGAGGGGGCACAGATACGCAGTATTTT.

V and J are TRBV2 and TRBJ1-1, with D perhaps TRBD1 (5 bases). The germline CDR1 and CDR2 sequences are SNHLY and FYNNEI. V was shortened by 3 bases and J by 1 base, with 9 bases between the two germline ends. This CDR3 has 14 residues. The CDR3 bases are TGTGCCAGCAGTGACCCAGGGCAGAACACTGAAGCTTTCTTT. This codes for CASSDPGQNTEAFF.